This entry lists 18 T cell receptor beta chains sequenced from one sample in a study of post-analysis software for immune sequencing data. Overall study results and limits: With TRBV5-6, TRBV5-1 and TRBV20-1 included, about five TRBV segments were more frequent in patients than in controls.

Unique molecular identifiers had been added to the TCR beta cDNA libraries. From the PCR reads, TCRdb called clonotypes with MiXCR, one entry per CDR3 protein. Altogether 740,000 or so distinct CDR3 sequences are present, roughly 50% being singletons, with the ten largest covering about 4.5%. The antigens of these receptors remain unknown. The specimen was blood. These receptor sequences come from a girl aged 5-17 years with multiple sclerosis.

The genes are TRBV5-6 and TRBJ1-4; no firm D call. V was cut by 1 base and J by 8 bases, with 9 bases left in between. The CDR3 contains 13 residues. Germline values: CDR1 SGHDT, CDR2 YYEEEE. The CDR3 spells CASSLPTGEKLFF. The CDR3 nucleotides are TGTGCCAGCAGCTTGCCCACGGGGGAAAAACTGTTTTTT.

The rearrangement links TRBV6-2 or TRBV6-3 to TRBJ1-6; no firm D call. The V end was cut by 2 bases, the J end by 15 bases, with 11 bases between. In germline, CDR1 is MNHEY, CDR2 SVGEGT. The CDR3 has 12 amino acids. The CDR3 nucleotides read TGTGCCAGCAGTTACCCGCCCGGTGACCTCCACTTT. As protein: CASSYPPGDLHF.

The chain recombines TRBV5-1 with TRBJ1-2; possibly TRBD1 for D (5 bases). This CDR3 region has 13 residues. The germline V gene has CDR1 SGHRS and CDR2 YFSETQ. V gave up 0 bases and J gave up 8 bases, with 11 bases separating them. CDR3 protein: CASSLEGQYGYTF. CDR3 in DNA: TGCGCCAGCAGCTTGGAGGGGCAGTACGGCTACACCTTC. Full variable domain (outside the CDR3, taken from reference TRBV5-1 and TRBJ1-2): KAGVTQTPRYLIKTRGQQVTLSCSPISGHRSVSWYQQTPGQGLQFLFEYFSETQRNKGNFPGRFSGRQFSNSRSEMNVSTLELGDSALYLCASSLEGQYGYTFGSGTRLTVV.

The rearrangement links TRBV12-3 or TRBV12-4 to TRBJ1-2, with D possibly matching TRBD1 (6 bases). Trimming stripped 7 bases from V and 8 bases from J, with 20 bases between. The CDR3 is 14 residues long. The CDR3 protein is CASTRWAGTQGYTF. DNA of the CDR3: TGTGCCAGCACCCGGTGGGCCGGGACACAGGGCTACACCTTC.

The CDR3 nucleotides are TGCGCCAGCAGCTTTGTAGCGGGGGCAGAGACCCAGTACTTC. Translation: CASSFVAGAETQYF. The chain employs TRBV5-1 and TRBJ2-5, with 9 bases lining up with TRBD2. Losses at the gene ends were 2 bases for V and 4 bases for J; bases not matched to a gene: 3. Germline V gene lookup returns CDR1 SGHRS and CDR2 YFSETQ. The CDR3 has 14 amino acids.

The CDR3 loop is CASSPLGLGDGTYYGYTF. CDR3 DNA sequence: TGTGCCAGCAGTCCCCTAGGGCTGGGGGACGGTACGTACTATGGCTACACCTTC. This sequence joins TRBV28 and TRBJ1-2, with a tentative D call TRBD1 (5 bases). V was clipped by 5 bases and J by 3 bases, with 25 bases between them. In germline, CDR1 is MDHEN, CDR2 SYDVKM. The CDR3 extends over 18 amino acids.

The J gene is TRBJ2-5, the V gene TRBV5-5; unclear D gene. Trimming removed 4 bases at V and 4 bases at J, with 23 bases between. This CDR3 has 17 amino acids. Germline CDR1 SGHKS, CDR2 YYEKEE (reference sequence). CDR3 loop: CASSTRQERAMGETQYF. CDR3 DNA sequence: TGTGCCAGCAGCACCCGGCAGGAACGAGCTATGGGAGAGACCCAGTACTTC.

This chain connects TRBV4-1 to TRBJ2-3; 9 bases match TRBD1. After removal of 8 bases from V and 3 bases from J, the junction contained 12 bases not matched to a gene. The V gene's germline CDR1 is MGHRA and CDR2 YSYEKL. The CDR3 runs to 16 residues. CDR3 nucleotides: TGCGCCAGCTCCCGGAAGTTGGGACAGGGTACAGATACGCAGTATTTT. Translated: CASSRKLGQGTDTQYF.

The chain employs TRBV29-1 and TRBJ2-7, with 10 bases lining up with TRBD1. This CDR3 spans 14 amino acids. Germline-derived CDR1 and CDR2 are SQVTM and ANQGSEA. The V segment lost 5 bases and the J segment 3 bases; nucleotides outside the gene matches: 7. The CDR3 bases are TGCAGCGTTTCCGGGACAGGGGTCTACTACGAGCAGTACTTC. Translating it yields CSVSGTGVYYEQYF.

CDR3 amino acids: CAWSGTSEGGYTF. Here the CDR3 DNA reads TGTGCCTGGAGTGGGACGTCCGAAGGAGGCTACACCTTC. The chain carries TRBV30 and TRBJ1-2; D unresolved. The CDR3 length is 13 residues. V lost 1 base to trimming and J lost 8 bases, with 14 bases between them. CDR1 and CDR2 from the germline V gene are GTSNPN and SVGIG (reference sequence).

V gene TRBV14 combines with J gene TRBJ1-1, with D unclear. V shed 4 bases and J shed 0 bases, with 12 bases lying between them. Germline V gives CDR1 SGHDN, CDR2 FVKESK. CDR3 size: 15 residues. The CDR3 reads CASSLSEAMNTEAFF. CDR3 in DNA: TGTGCCAGCAGCCTTTCAGAGGCTATGAACACTGAAGCTTTCTTT.

This clonotype occurred a few times. V is TRBV29-1 and J is TRBJ2-6; no clear D gene. V lost 3 bases to trimming and J lost 6 bases, with 18 bases between them. Germline V gene data show CDR1 as SQVTM and CDR2 as ANQGSEA. This CDR3 contains 16 residues. The CDR3 coding sequence is TGCAGCGTTGAGCCAGCCTTCTCTGGTGAGGCCAACGTCCTGACTTTC. Translated: CSVEPAFSGEANVLTF.

Only one count was recorded for this clonotype. The rearrangement links TRBV18 to TRBJ2-3; 14 bases match TRBD2. Germline trimming cut 5 bases from V and 4 bases from J; bases unmatched to any gene: 8. Germline lookup yields CDR1 KGHSH and CDR2 LQKENI. CDR3 length: 17 amino acids. CDR3 protein: CASSSGLAGGPADTQYF. The DNA for the CDR3 is TGTGCCAGCTCATCCGGACTAGCGGGGGGCCCCGCAGATACGCAGTATTTT.

In its sample, this clonotype was seen once. This chain uses TRBV21-1 with TRBJ2-1; the table calls TRBD1, which could not be checked here. TRBV21-1 is designated a pseudogene. The CDR3 is made up of 14 amino acids. As DNA, the CDR3 is TGTGCCAGCATCCGGGGGCCGGGGAGCAATGAGCAGTTCTTC. Its translation is CASIRGPGSNEQFF.

The chain carries TRBV30 and TRBJ1-2; TRBD1 aligns across 8 bases. The CDR3 totals 13 residues. V shed 5 bases, J shed 0 bases, and the junction held 2 bases outside the gene matches. Germline V CDR1 and CDR2: GTSNPN, SVGIG (reference sequence). The CDR3: CAWDRGANYGYTF. The CDR3 coding sequence is TGTGCCTGGGACAGGGGCGCTAACTATGGCTACACCTTC.

This clonotype has just a few counts. The chain combines TRBV20-1 with TRBJ2-1, with 8 nucleotides matching TRBD2. The CDR3 length is 12 residues. Trimming at V came to 6 bases and at J to 8 bases, leaving 6 bases not matched to a gene. The germline gives CDR1 DFQATT, CDR2 SNEGSKA (reference sequence). The CDR3 coding sequence is TGCAGTGCCCCTGCGGGGGGTGATGAGCAGTTCTTC. Its translation: CSAPAGGDEQFF.

V usage is TRBV6-1 and J usage is TRBJ2-3, with 7 nucleotides matching TRBD2. V was pared by 5 bases and J by 4 bases, with 18 bases of the junction left unmatched. The CDR3 sequence is 18 residues long. Germline assignment: CDR1 MNHNS and CDR2 SASEGT. The CDR3 DNA follows: TGTGCCAGCAGTAAACTCCCGGGACTACGGGATTTTGCAGATACGCAGTATTTT. This codes for CASSKLPGLRDFADTQYF.

This clonotype came up once. One end of the junction fails to match germline, which may point to a read error. The rearrangement joins TRBV7-9 to TRBJ1-5; TRBD1 is a possible D gene (6 bases). CDR3 size: 15 residues. Germline loops: CDR1 SEHNR, CDR2 FQNEAQ (reference sequence). CDR3 DNA: TGTACCAGCAGCTTAGGGGGAGGGGGCAATCAGCCCCAGCATTTT. Protein: CTSSLGGGGNQPQHF. Using reference TRBV7-9 and TRBJ1-5 for the parts outside the CDR3, the full variable domain is DTGVSQNPRHKITKRGQNVTFRCDPISEHNRLYWYRQTLGQGPEFLTYFQNEAQLEKSRLLSDRFSAERPKGSFSTLEIQRTEQGDSAMYLCTSSLGGGGNQPQHFGDGTRLSIL.